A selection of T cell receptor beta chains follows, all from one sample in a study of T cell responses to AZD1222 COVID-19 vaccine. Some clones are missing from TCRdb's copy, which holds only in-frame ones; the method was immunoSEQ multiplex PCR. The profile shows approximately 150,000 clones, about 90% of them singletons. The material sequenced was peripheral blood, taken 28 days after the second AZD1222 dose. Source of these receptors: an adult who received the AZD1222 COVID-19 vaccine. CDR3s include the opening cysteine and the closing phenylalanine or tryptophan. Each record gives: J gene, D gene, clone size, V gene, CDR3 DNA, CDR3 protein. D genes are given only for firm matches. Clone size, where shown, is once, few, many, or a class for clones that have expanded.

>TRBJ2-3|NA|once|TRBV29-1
TGCAGCGTTGCACGGGTTAGGGGACAGGGTCAGATCGGGACTAGCCTGGATACGCAGTATTTT
CSVARVRGQGQIGTSLDTQYF
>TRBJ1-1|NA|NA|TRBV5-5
TGTGCCAGCAGCTTGTACGGGGAGGGGGACACTGAAGCTTTCTTT
CASSLYGEGDTEAFF
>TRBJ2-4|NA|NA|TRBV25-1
TGTGCCAGCAGTGAATACGGGTCGCGCATTCAGTACTTC
CASSEYGSRIQYF
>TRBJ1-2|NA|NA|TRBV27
TGTGCCAGCAGTTTAAGGGTCCCCTCTATGAATGGCTACACCTTC
CASSLRVPSMNGYTF
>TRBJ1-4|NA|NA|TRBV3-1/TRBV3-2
TGTGCCAGCAGCCAAGATTCGGGACCAGCCATTAATGAAAAACTGTTTTTT
CASSQDSGPAINEKLFF
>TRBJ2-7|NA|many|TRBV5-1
TGCGCCAGCAGCTTGGGCGGGGGCGCTTTGCACGAGCAGTACTTC
CASSLGGGALHEQYF
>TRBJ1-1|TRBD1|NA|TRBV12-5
TGTGCTAGTGGTTGGATAACAGGGGACCGGGTTGAAGCTTTCTTT
CASGWITGDRVEAFF
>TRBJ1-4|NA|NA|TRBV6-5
TGTGCCAGCAGTTACGGAGGGGTTGAAGAAAAACTGTTTTTT
CASSYGGVEEKLFF
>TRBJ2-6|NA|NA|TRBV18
TGTGCCAGCTCACCAACTTTCGGACAGTCTTACGGGGCCAACGTCCTGACTTTC
CASSPTFGQSYGANVLTF
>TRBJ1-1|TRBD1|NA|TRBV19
TGTGCCAGTAGTACCTGGACAGGGGGGACGAACACTGAAGCTTTCTTT
CASSTWTGGTNTEAFF
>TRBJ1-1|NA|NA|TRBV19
TGTGCCAGTAGTATAGGGCCACAAGAGAACACTGAAGCTTTCTTT
CASSIGPQENTEAFF
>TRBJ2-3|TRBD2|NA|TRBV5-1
TGCGCCAGCAGCCACGGACTAGCGGAAGATACGCAGTATTTT
CASSHGLAEDTQYF
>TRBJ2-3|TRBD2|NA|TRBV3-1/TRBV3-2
TGTGCCAGCAGCCAAGATATCGGCGGGGGGGCGGGCCTCACAGATACGCAGTATTTT
CASSQDIGGGAGLTDTQYF
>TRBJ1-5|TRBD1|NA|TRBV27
TGTGCCAGCGGTTTTGAGGGACAGGCGTCTAGCAATCAGCCCCAGCATTTT
CASGFEGQASSNQPQHF
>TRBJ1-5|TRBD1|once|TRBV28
TGTGCCAGCAGTCCCTCCGACAGGGCTGGCCAGCCCCAGCATTTT
CASSPSDRAGQPQHF
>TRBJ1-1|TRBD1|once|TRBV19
TGTGCCAGTAGTATACGGGACAGTGAAGCTTTCTTT
CASSIRDSEAFF
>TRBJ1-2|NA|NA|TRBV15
TGTGCCACCAGCAGAGGGGGGGGCCGGTATGGCTACACCTTC
CATSRGGGRYGYTF
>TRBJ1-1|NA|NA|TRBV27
TGTGCCAGCAGTTTATCTTGGGGGGCGGGCACTGAAGCTTTCTTT
CASSLSWGAGTEAFF
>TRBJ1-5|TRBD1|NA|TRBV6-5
TGTGCCAGCAACGACAGGGCGGTAAATCAGCCCCAGCATTTT
CASNDRAVNQPQHF
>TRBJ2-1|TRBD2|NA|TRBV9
TGTGCCAGCAGCCTCGGGACTAGCGGGGTTATCTCCTACAATGAGCAGTTCTTC
CASSLGTSGVISYNEQFF
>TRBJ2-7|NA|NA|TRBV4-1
TGCGCCAGCAGCCCGGGGACAAACTACGAGCAGTACTTC
CASSPGTNYEQYF